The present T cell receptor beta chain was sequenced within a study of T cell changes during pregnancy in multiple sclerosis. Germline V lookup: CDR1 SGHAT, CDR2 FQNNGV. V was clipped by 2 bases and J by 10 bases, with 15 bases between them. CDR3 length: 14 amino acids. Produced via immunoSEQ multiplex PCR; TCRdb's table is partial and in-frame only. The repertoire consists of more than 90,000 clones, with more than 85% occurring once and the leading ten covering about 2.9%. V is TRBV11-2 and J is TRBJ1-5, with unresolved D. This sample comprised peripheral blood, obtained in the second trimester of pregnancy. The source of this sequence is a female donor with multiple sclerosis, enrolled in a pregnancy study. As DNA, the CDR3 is TGTGCCAGCAGCTTATCCGCGGGTGTCGGACCCCAGCATTTT. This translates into CASSLSAGVGPQHF.